The 14 T cell receptor beta chains in this list originate from one sample, sequenced in a study of blood T cell repertoires in COVID-19. The assay was immunoSEQ multiplex PCR, and TCRdb's table has in-frame clones only and misses some. The sample has roughly 73,000 clones, 80% to 85% seen once. The sequencing sample was made of peripheral blood. These TCRs come from an older woman with acute or convalescent COVID-19.

The V gene is TRBV7-9, the J gene TRBJ1-1; no reliable D call. The CDR3 covers 13 residues. Germline assignment: CDR1 SEHNR and CDR2 FQNEAQ (reference sequence). V was cut by 5 bases and J by 5 bases, with 12 bases left in between. The CDR3 sequence: CASSQQRQTEAFF. The CDR3 bases are TGTGCCAGCAGCCAACAGCGGCAGACTGAAGCTTTCTTT.

This clone was observed a single time. This chain joins TRBV3-1 (or the pseudogene TRBV3-2) and TRBJ1-3; D remains unclear. Trimming took off 4 bases at V and 0 bases at J, with 10 bases between the two ends. The germline V gene has CDR1 LGHDT and CDR2 YNNKEL (reference sequence). The CDR3 has 15 amino acids. The CDR3 coding sequence is TGTGCCAGCAGCCCTTCGTGGGCCTCTGGAAACACCATATATTTT. Protein product: CASSPSWASGNTIYF.

This sequence joins TRBV15 and TRBJ2-1; 7 bases line up with TRBD2. The V gene end was trimmed by 3 bases and the J gene end by 8 bases; junction bases not matched to a gene: 4. Looked up from germline, CDR1 is LNHNV and CDR2 is YYDKDF (reference sequence). The CDR3 is made up of 13 amino acids. In DNA, the CDR3 is TGTGCCACCAGCAGGACTAGCACGGATGAGCAGTTCTTC. Residues: CATSRTSTDEQFF.

The V and J genes are TRBV7-2 and TRBJ2-5, with D possibly being TRBD2 (5 bases). The CDR3 extends over 17 amino acids. CDR1 and CDR2 from the germline V gene are SGHTA and FQGNSA. Trimming shortened V by 5 bases and J by 2 bases, and 21 bases separated the two germline ends. CDR3 loop: CASSPPGIPRRQETQYF. CDR3 nucleotides: TGTGCCAGCAGCCCCCCGGGTATTCCCCGGAGGCAAGAGACCCAGTACTTC. Variable domain in full (rest from reference TRBV7-2 and TRBJ2-5): GAGVSQSPSNKVTEKGKDVELRCDPISGHTALYWYRQSLGQGLEFLIYFQGNSAPDKSGLPSDRFSAERTGGSVSTLTIQRTQQEDSAVYLCASSPPGIPRRQETQYFGPGTRLLVL.

The sample holds a few counts of this clone. The chain joins TRBV5-7 to TRBJ1-1; D gene unclear. TRBV5-7 is sorted into the ORF group, with uncertain function. The CDR3 spans 13 residues. V lost 1 base to trimming and J lost 6 bases, with 10 bases between them. The CDR3 nucleotides read TGTGCCAGCAGCTTGCCGCTGAGCGCTGAAGCTTTCTTT. Translating it yields CASSLPLSAEAFF.

The chain uses TRBV6-2 or TRBV6-3 and TRBJ1-1; a possible D gene is TRBD1 (5 bases). Per the germline V gene, CDR1 is MNHEY and CDR2 is SVGEGT. The ends were cut back, 5 bases at V and 0 bases at J, with 13 bases in the middle. The CDR3 is 15 residues long. The DNA for the CDR3 is TGTGCCAGCAGTCCCCTTGACAGATTGAACACTGAAGCTTTCTTT. Encoded protein: CASSPLDRLNTEAFF.

The sample holds a few counts of this clone. The gene calls are TRBV2 and TRBJ1-2; D possibly corresponds to TRBD1 (6 bases). The CDR3 consists of 13 residues. Trimming pared 4 bases from V and 6 bases from J, leaving 12 bases between. The germline V gene has CDR1 SNHLY and CDR2 FYNNEI. The CDR3, as DNA: TGTGCCAGCAGTGCAGGGGAGCGGCATGGCTACACCTTC. It is translated as CASSAGERHGYTF.

The V gene is TRBV9, the J gene TRBJ1-6; unclear D gene. The ends were cut back, 8 bases at V and 8 bases at J, with 17 bases in the middle. The CDR3 sequence is 14 residues long. The V gene's germline CDR1 is SGDLS and CDR2 YYNGEE. The CDR3 loop is CASGQEQMHSPLHF. The DNA of the CDR3 is TGTGCCAGTGGTCAGGAACAGATGCATTCACCCCTCCACTTT.

V is TRBV9 and J is TRBJ2-7, with a possible D match to TRBD1 (5 bases). Germline V gene sequence: CDR1 SGDLS, CDR2 YYNGEE. The length of the CDR3 is 14 residues. Trimming took off 3 bases at V and 3 bases at J, with 13 bases between the two ends. CDR3 amino acids: CASSARPDSYEQYF. For the CDR3, the DNA is TGTGCCAGCAGCGCTAGACCCGACAGCTACGAGCAGTACTTC.

The CDR3 loop reads CASNPPGLSYNEQFF. CDR3 DNA: TGTGCCAGCAACCCTCCGGGACTCTCCTACAATGAGCAGTTCTTC. V is TRBV6-6 and J is TRBJ2-1, with a possible D match to TRBD2 (6 bases). CDR1 MNHNY and CDR2 SVGAGI come from the germline V gene (reference sequence). The CDR3 has 15 residues. V lost 7 bases, J lost 0 bases, and 13 bases lay in between.

The rearrangement uses TRBV5-1 and TRBJ2-5, with D unclear. CDR1 SGHRS and CDR2 YFSETQ come from the germline V gene. V lost 0 bases, J lost 3 bases, and 9 bases lay in between. This CDR3 region has 14 residues. DNA for the CDR3: TGCGCCAGCAGCTTGGGACAAGCAAAAGAGACCCAGTACTTC. Protein product: CASSLGQAKETQYF. Variable domain in full (rest from reference TRBV5-1 and TRBJ2-5): KAGVTQTPRYLIKTRGQQVTLSCSPISGHRSVSWYQQTPGQGLQFLFEYFSETQRNKGNFPGRFSGRQFSNSRSEMNVSTLELGDSALYLCASSLGQAKETQYFGPGTRLLVL.

The V gene is TRBV19, the J gene TRBJ2-3; no firm D call. The germline V and J ends were trimmed by 8 bases and 5 bases, with 14 bases remaining between them. CDR1 and CDR2 (germline): LNHDA, SQIVND (reference sequence). The CDR3 sequence is 13 residues long. In nucleotides, the CDR3 is TGTGCCAGTGCAGGTCGACACTTAGATACGCAGTATTTT. Protein sequence: CASAGRHLDTQYF.

This clone came up once. V and J are TRBV7-2 and TRBJ2-3, with 8 bases identical to TRBD2. This CDR3 comprises 17 residues. The junction had 10 bases not matched to a gene; V was cut back by 4 bases and J by 1 base. Germline CDR1 and CDR2: SGHTA and FQGNSA. CDR3 nucleotide sequence: TGTGCCAGCAGCTCAACCCGCGGGAGGCGGGGCACAGATACGCAGTATTTT. Protein sequence: CASSSTRGRRGTDTQYF.

This sequence joins TRBV27 and TRBJ1-2, with TRBD1 matching over 7 bases. The CDR3 runs to 14 residues. With V trimmed by 6 bases and J by 4 bases, 8 bases remained unmatched. Looked up from germline, CDR1 is MNHEY and CDR2 is SMNVEV (reference sequence). CDR3 loop: CASSPRTGVYGYTF. Here the CDR3 DNA reads TGTGCCAGCAGCCCTCGGACAGGCGTCTATGGCTACACCTTC.